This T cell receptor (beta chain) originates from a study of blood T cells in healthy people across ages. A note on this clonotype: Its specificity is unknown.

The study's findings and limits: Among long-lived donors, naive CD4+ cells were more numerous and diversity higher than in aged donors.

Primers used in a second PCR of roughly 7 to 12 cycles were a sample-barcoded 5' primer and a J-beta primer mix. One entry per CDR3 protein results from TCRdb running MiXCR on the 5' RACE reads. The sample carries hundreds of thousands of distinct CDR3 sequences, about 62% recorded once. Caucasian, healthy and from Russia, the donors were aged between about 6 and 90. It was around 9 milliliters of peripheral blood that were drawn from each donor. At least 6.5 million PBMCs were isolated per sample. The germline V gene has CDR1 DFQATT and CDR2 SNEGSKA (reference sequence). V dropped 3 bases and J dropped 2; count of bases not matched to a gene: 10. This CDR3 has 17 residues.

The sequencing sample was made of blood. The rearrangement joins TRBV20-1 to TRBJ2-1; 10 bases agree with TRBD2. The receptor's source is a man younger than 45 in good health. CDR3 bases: TGCAGTGCTAGGATGGCCTGGACTAGCGGACCCTACAATGAGCAGTTCTTC. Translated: CSARMAWTSGPYNEQFF.